Below are 29 T cell receptor beta chains sequenced from a single sample in a study of T cell responses to AZD1222 COVID-19 vaccine. Only in-frame clones appear in the TCRdb table, and some are missing; sequencing was by immunoSEQ multiplex PCR. The sample holds 150,000 to 200,000 clones, 85% to 95% seen once. Sample: peripheral blood, taken on day 0 of AZD1222 vaccination. Every receptor here comes from an adult in good health.

The CDR3 DNA sequence: TGTGCCAGTAGCAGAATGTTGGGACAGGGGGCTGGGGATACGCAGTATTTT. Translating gives CASSRMLGQGAGDTQYF. The chain uses TRBV19 and TRBJ2-3, with 12 positions matching TRBD1. Germline values: CDR1 LNHDA, CDR2 SQIVND (reference sequence). V was pared by 6 bases and J by 6 bases, with 13 bases of the junction left unmatched. CDR3 length: 17 amino acids.

The V gene is TRBV7-2, the J gene TRBJ2-1; 7 bases are a match to TRBD1. Trimming at V came to 5 bases and at J to 5 bases, leaving 9 bases not matched to a gene. Germline V lookup: CDR1 SGHTA, CDR2 FQGNSA. The CDR3 covers 15 residues. The CDR3 bases are TGTGCCAGCAGCCCACAGGGGAACATTAACAATGAGCAGTTCTTC. Translated: CASSPQGNINNEQFF. Supplemented by reference TRBV7-2 and TRBJ2-1, the full variable domain reads GAGVSQSPSNKVTEKGKDVELRCDPISGHTALYWYRQSLGQGLEFLIYFQGNSAPDKSGLPSDRFSAERTGGSVSTLTIQRTQQEDSAVYLCASSPQGNINNEQFFGPGTRLTVL.

The V and J genes are TRBV19 and TRBJ1-1; TRBD1 might be the D (5 bases). Germline CDR1 LNHDA, CDR2 SQIVND (reference sequence). Trimming removed 7 bases at V and 1 base at J, with 19 bases between. CDR3 length: 16 residues. CDR3 residues: CASTTRGPGQNTEAFF. In DNA form, the CDR3 reads TGTGCCAGTACCACAAGGGGACCCGGACAGAACACTGAAGCTTTCTTT.

This clone was detected once. The J gene is TRBJ2-6, the V gene TRBV9; D is undetermined. Trimming took off 5 bases at V and 12 bases at J, with 9 bases between the two ends. The CDR3 is made up of 11 amino acids. In germline, CDR1 is SGDLS, CDR2 YYNGEE. In DNA, the CDR3 is TGTGCCAGCAGTACGCCCGGCGTCCTGACTTTC. Its translation: CASSTPGVLTF. Full variable domain (missing parts from reference TRBV9 and TRBJ2-6): DSGVTQTPKHLITATGQRVTLRCSPRSGDLSVYWYQQSLDQGLQFLIQYYNGEERAKGNILERFSAQQFPDLHSELNLSSLELGDSALYFCASSTPGVLTFGAGSRLTVL.

The chain combines TRBV2 with TRBJ2-7; either TRBD1 or TRBD2 may fit D (5 bases each). Trimming left V 1 base short and J 3 bases short, with 10 bases between. There are 14 residues in the CDR3. Germline CDR1 is SNHLY and CDR2 is FYNNEI. The CDR3 DNA sequence: TGTGCCAGCAGTGAAGGGGGCCGGGGCTACGAGCAGTACTTC. This codes for CASSEGGRGYEQYF.

The chain carries TRBV7-9 and TRBJ1-2; 9 bases align to TRBD1. CDR1 SEHNR and CDR2 FQNEAQ come from the germline V gene (reference sequence). The CDR3 is 15 amino acids. After removal of 5 bases from V and 2 bases from J, the junction contained 6 bases not matched to a gene. The CDR3 reads CASSVGTGRNYGYTF. The CDR3, as DNA: TGTGCCAGCAGCGTCGGGACAGGGAGAAACTATGGCTACACCTTC.

The chain links TRBV1 to TRBJ2-7; TRBD2 was called by the table and not checked on the DNA. TRBV1 is designated a pseudogene. The CDR3 has 12 amino acids. The CDR3 region has the DNA TGCACCAGCTCAAAGGGAGGGTCCGAGCAGTACTTC. Amino acids: CTSSKGGSEQYF.

The V call is TRBV12-5, the J call TRBJ2-1; TRBD2 aligns across 11 bases. The CDR3 runs to 17 residues. CDR1 and CDR2 from the germline V gene are LGHNT and FRNRAP. V lost 3 bases and J lost 5; bases outside the gene matches: 9. The CDR3 here is CASGFLFSGGADNEQFF. The CDR3 bases are TGTGCTAGTGGTTTCCTCTTTAGCGGGGGGGCGGACAATGAGCAGTTCTTC. The whole variable domain, filled in from reference TRBV12-5 and TRBJ2-1, reads DARVTQTPRHKVTEMGQEVTMRCQPILGHNTVFWYRQTMMQGLELLAYFRNRAPLDDSGMPKDRFSAEMPDATLATLKIQPSEPRDSAVYFCASGFLFSGGADNEQFFGPGTRLTVL.

The chain is built from TRBV4-3 and TRBJ2-3; tentatively, D is TRBD2 (7 bases). Looked up from germline, CDR1 is LGHNA and CDR2 is YSLEER. V lost 0 bases and J lost 0, with 19 bases in between. The CDR3 runs to 19 residues. CDR3 in DNA: TGCGCCAGCAGCCAAGATCTCCCCCGGGGGGCCCCTAGCACAGATACGCAGTATTTT. Its protein product is CASSQDLPRGAPSTDTQYF.

This chain joins TRBV11-2 and TRBJ1-6; D uncertain. The germline CDR1 and CDR2 sequences are SGHAT and FQNNGV. This CDR3 has 16 amino acids. V lost 5 bases and J 4 bases, leaving 15 bases between the germline ends. This CDR3 is CASSLKGLRYNSPLHF. The CDR3 nucleotides read TGTGCCAGCAGCCTCAAAGGGCTTCGATATAATTCACCCCTCCACTTT.

The CDR3, as DNA: TGTGCCAGTAGCTCCGGGCAGGGCAATACGCAGTATTTT. Protein product: CASSSGQGNTQYF. The chain carries TRBV19 and TRBJ2-3; D possibly corresponds to TRBD1 (5 bases). This CDR3 spans 13 amino acids. V was cut by 6 bases and J by 7 bases, with 14 bases left in between. Per the germline V gene, CDR1 is LNHDA and CDR2 is SQIVND (reference sequence). Drawing the rest from reference TRBV19 and TRBJ2-3, the complete variable domain is DGGITQSPKYLFRKEGQNVTLSCEQNLNHDAMYWYRQDPGQGLRLIYYSQIVNDFQKGDIAEGYSVSREKKESFPLTVTSAQKNPTAFYLCASSSGQGNTQYFGPGTRLTVL.

The gene calls are TRBV9 and TRBJ1-2; D is perhaps TRBD1 (5 bases). The CDR3 covers 16 residues. V dropped 0 bases and J dropped 3 bases, with 15 bases sitting between them. CDR1 and CDR2 (germline): SGDLS, YYNGEE. CDR3 residues: CASSVVPPRVDYGYTF. CDR3 in DNA: TGTGCCAGCAGCGTAGTTCCTCCCAGGGTGGACTATGGCTACACCTTC.

This chain joins TRBV7-8 and TRBJ2-2; unclear D gene. CDR1 and CDR2 from the germline V gene are SGHVS and FQNEAQ. Deletions cut 5 bases from V and 4 bases from J, with 2 bases between. CDR3 size: 11 residues. CDR3 residues: CASSVTGELFF. DNA for the CDR3: TGTGCCAGCAGCGTCACCGGGGAGCTGTTTTTT.

This chain uses TRBV5-1 with TRBJ2-6; TRBD1 matches 8 bases. Germline CDR1 SGHRS, CDR2 YFSETQ. This CDR3 has 16 amino acids. After removal of 4 bases from V and 3 bases from J, the junction contained 6 bases not matched to a gene. CDR3: CASSLTTGVGANVLTF. CDR3 nucleotide sequence: TGCGCCAGCAGCCTCACGACAGGGGTTGGGGCCAACGTCCTGACTTTC.

The chain uses TRBV19 and TRBJ1-1; no definite D call. CDR3 length: 15 residues. Germline loops: CDR1 LNHDA, CDR2 SQIVND (reference sequence). Trimming pared 5 bases from V and 3 bases from J, leaving 16 bases between. The CDR3: CASSASGGRDTEAFF. DNA for the CDR3: TGTGCCAGTAGTGCCTCGGGCGGGAGGGACACTGAAGCTTTCTTT.

The chain recombines TRBV2 with TRBJ1-1; tentatively, D is TRBD1 (6 bases). V shed 9 bases and J shed 5 bases, with 16 bases lying between them. CDR1 and CDR2 (germline): SNHLY, FYNNEI. CDR3 length: 13 amino acids. CDR3 coding DNA: TGTGCCAGGGGCGGGGGGCGAGAAACTGAAGCTTTCTTT. Translation gives CARGGGRETEAFF.

The rearrangement joins TRBV29-1 to TRBJ2-7; a possible D gene is TRBD1 (5 bases). The length of the CDR3 is 13 residues. The V and J ends lost 7 bases and 4 bases respectively, with 17 bases between them. The V gene's germline CDR1 is SQVTM and CDR2 ANQGSEA. DNA of the CDR3: TGCAGCGCCACCGGCATACAGGTATACGAGCAGTACTTC. It specifies CSATGIQVYEQYF.

The rearrangement uses TRBV2 and TRBJ2-2; a possible D gene is TRBD2 (6 bases). Germline CDR1 reads SNHLY; CDR2 reads FYNNEI. V was cut by 7 bases and J by 6 bases, with 18 bases left in between. The CDR3 runs to 15 residues. The CDR3 DNA sequence: TGTGCCAGCATCGATAAGACTAGAAGTCCCGGGGAGCTGTTTTTT. This codes for CASIDKTRSPGELFF. Based on the CDR3 plus reference TRBV2 and TRBJ2-2, the full variable domain is EPEVTQTPSHQVTQMGQEVILRCVPISNHLYFYWYRQILGQKVEFLVSFYNNEISEKSEIFDDQFSVERPDGSNFTLKIRSTKLEDSAMYFCASIDKTRSPGELFFGEGSRLTVL.

The chain carries TRBV19 and TRBJ1-2; D uncertain. Between the trimmed V and J ends, which lost 6 bases and 3 bases, there was a span of 8 bases. The CDR3 loop spans 12 amino acids. Germline loops: CDR1 LNHDA, CDR2 SQIVND (reference sequence). The CDR3 DNA sequence: TGTGCCAGTAGGAACCGGGACTATGGCTACACCTTC. Protein product: CASRNRDYGYTF.

The chain couples TRBV6-5 to TRBJ1-5; D gene ambiguous. Deletions cut 2 bases from V and 1 base from J, with 9 bases between. The CDR3 totals 15 residues. Germline CDR1 and CDR2: MNHEY and SVGAGI. Here the CDR3 DNA reads TGTGCCAGCAGTTACGACTCTAAAAGCAATCAGCCCCAGCATTTT. Translating gives CASSYDSKSNQPQHF.

The V and J genes are TRBV10-3 and TRBJ2-1; unclear D gene. The CDR3 totals 12 residues. Germline V lookup: CDR1 ENHRY, CDR2 SYGVKD. V gave up 7 bases and J gave up 9 bases, with 13 bases separating them. The CDR3 region has the DNA TGTGCCATCACTTCGGACCCACGTGAGCAGTTCTTC. Residues: CAITSDPREQFF.

The rearrangement links TRBV27 to TRBJ1-2; 10 positions agree with TRBD1. The CDR3 has 21 amino acids. Germline V gene data show CDR1 as MNHEY and CDR2 as SMNVEV (reference sequence). The trim removed 7 bases at V and 0 bases at J, leaving 23 bases unmatched. CDR3 sequence reads: CASNSSGTGAHESSANYGYTF. The CDR3 DNA follows: TGTGCCAGCAATTCATCGGGGACAGGGGCGCACGAATCCTCAGCTAACTATGGCTACACCTTC.

This chain uses TRBV4-1 with TRBJ1-2; no definite D call. The CDR3 is 12 residues long. Germline V gene sequence: CDR1 MGHRA, CDR2 YSYEKL. Trimming left V 5 bases short and J 4 bases short, with 8 bases between. The CDR3 is CASSRARYGYTF. CDR3 in DNA: TGCGCCAGCAGCAGGGCACGCTATGGCTACACCTTC.

The chain recombines TRBV4-3 with TRBJ2-1; 10 nucleotides line up with TRBD2. V gave up 1 base and J gave up 4 bases; unmatched junction bases: 7. Germline V gene sequence: CDR1 LGHNA, CDR2 YSLEER. This CDR3 region has 17 residues. The CDR3 DNA reads as TGCGCCAGCAGCCAAGTAGTGCTTAGCGGGGGGTACAATGAGCAGTTCTTC. Translation: CASSQVVLSGGYNEQFF.

The CDR3 nucleotides are TGTGCCAGTAGTATAACGGGAACCCAGTACTTC. Translating gives CASSITGTQYF. V is TRBV19 and J is TRBJ2-5, with D tentatively TRBD2 (5 bases). V lost 2 bases and J lost 8, with 6 bases in between. The CDR3 consists of 11 residues. Germline V CDR1 and CDR2: LNHDA, SQIVND (reference sequence). The variable domain in full, completed from reference TRBV19 and TRBJ2-5, reads DGGITQSPKYLFRKEGQNVTLSCEQNLNHDAMYWYRQDPGQGLRLIYYSQIVNDFQKGDIAEGYSVSREKKESFPLTVTSAQKNPTAFYLCASSITGTQYFGPGTRLLVL.

The chain uses TRBV30 and TRBJ2-3; D tentatively fits TRBD1 or TRBD2 (6 bases each). V was pared by 1 base and J by 2 bases, with 13 bases between. The CDR3 covers 15 residues. Germline CDR1 and CDR2: GTSNPN and SVGIG (reference sequence). The CDR3 loop is CAWSGGGGPTDTQYF. The CDR3 DNA reads TGTGCCTGGAGTGGAGGGGGAGGCCCCACAGATACGCAGTATTTT.

The rearrangement uses TRBV6-2 or TRBV6-3 and TRBJ1-2; D is unclear. CDR3 length equals 13 residues. The germline CDR1 and CDR2 sequences are MNHEY and SVGEGT. The ends were cut back, 2 bases at V and 4 bases at J, with 8 bases in the middle. The CDR3 loop reads CASSYERSYGYTF. CDR3 coding DNA: TGTGCCAGCAGTTACGAGCGAAGCTATGGCTACACCTTC.

The rearrangement links TRBV2 to TRBJ1-5, with 7 bases aligning to TRBD1. Germline-derived CDR1 and CDR2 are SNHLY and FYNNEI. This CDR3 is built from 14 residues. J gave up 2 bases and V 4 bases, and 2 bases lay outside the gene matches. The CDR3 nucleotides are TGTGCCAGCAGTGCCACAGGGGGCAATCAGCCCCAGCATTTT. It encodes CASSATGGNQPQHF. The full variable domain, completed using reference TRBV2 and TRBJ1-5, is EPEVTQTPSHQVTQMGQEVILRCVPISNHLYFYWYRQILGQKVEFLVSFYNNEISEKSEIFDDQFSVERPDGSNFTLKIRSTKLEDSAMYFCASSATGGNQPQHFGDGTRLSIL.

This clone was observed once. The chain combines TRBV19 with TRBJ2-1, with D perhaps TRBD2 (6 bases). The CDR3 spans 15 residues. The germline V gene has CDR1 LNHDA and CDR2 SQIVND (reference sequence). The V and J ends lost 3 bases and 9 bases respectively, with 18 bases between them. The CDR3 loop reads CASSITAGTGSEQFF. Written as DNA, the CDR3 is TGTGCCAGTAGTATTACGGCAGGGACTGGGAGTGAGCAGTTCTTC.